Each of the 18 T cell receptor beta chains below was sequenced from the same sample in a study of OX40 agonist ivuxolimab in advanced cancers. Clones were read by immunoSEQ multiplex PCR, and TCRdb kept only the in-frame ones, dropping some. The data show about 62,000 clones, 84% seen once. This specimen consisted of CD4+ or CD8+ T cells sorted from blood, obtained in a trial of the OX40 agonist ivuxolimab. The receptors come from an adult with an advanced solid tumor such as melanoma, head and neck, liver or kidney cancer.

This clone was seen just once. In DNA form, the CDR3 reads TGTGCCAGCAGCACCTGGACAGGGGTAGCCAAAAACATTCAGTACTTC. Translation gives CASSTWTGVAKNIQYF. This chain uses TRBV7-2 with TRBJ2-4, with 9 positions matching TRBD1. The trim removed 5 bases at V and 0 bases at J, leaving 5 bases unmatched. The CDR3 is made up of 16 amino acids. Germline CDR1 is SGHTA and CDR2 is FQGNSA.

This sequence joins TRBV5-5 and TRBJ1-1; D gene ambiguous. The CDR3 runs 14 residues. Trimming cost V 4 bases and J 5 bases, with 15 bases left between them. Germline lookup yields CDR1 SGHKS and CDR2 YYEKEE (reference sequence). The CDR3 region has the DNA TGTGCCAGCAGCCCTACCGTTCCCACAACTGAAGCTTTCTTT. Translating gives CASSPTVPTTEAFF.

V and J are TRBV5-5 and TRBJ1-5; possibly TRBD1 for D (5 bases). Between the trimmed V and J ends, which lost 2 bases and 6 bases, there was a span of 12 bases. Germline CDR1 SGHKS, CDR2 YYEKEE (reference sequence). There are 14 residues in the CDR3. The CDR3 DNA reads TGTGCCAGCAGCTTTCGCTGGGACTCTCAGCCCCAGCATTTT. Translation gives CASSFRWDSQPQHF.

V gene TRBV9 combines with J gene TRBJ2-3, with D perhaps given as TRBD1 or TRBD2 (6 bases each). The CDR3 spans 16 residues. Germline V CDR1 and CDR2: SGDLS, YYNGEE. V lost 6 bases and J 0 bases, leaving 17 bases between the germline ends. The CDR3 coding sequence is TGTGCCAGCAATCTGATGGGGGCGGGGAGCACAGATACGCAGTATTTT. It codes for CASNLMGAGSTDTQYF.

The genes are TRBV2 and TRBJ1-2, with D tentatively TRBD1 (6 bases). The CDR3 sequence is 15 residues long. V lost 6 bases and J lost 5, with 19 bases in between. Germline V gene data show CDR1 as SNHLY and CDR2 as FYNNEI. CDR3 protein: CASRGGQGRGYGYTF. The CDR3, as DNA: TGTGCCAGCAGGGGGGGTCAGGGGCGAGGGTATGGCTACACCTTC.

The chain combines TRBV5-6 with TRBJ1-4, with 9 bases matching TRBD1. V trimming: 1 base; J trimming: 5 bases; junction bases outside the gene matches: 3. The CDR3 runs 15 residues. Germline V gives CDR1 SGHDT, CDR2 YYEEEE. The CDR3 region has the DNA TGTGCCAGCAGCTTGTCTGGGACAGGGAATGAAAAACTGTTTTTT. This sequence encodes CASSLSGTGNEKLFF.

This chain connects TRBV2 to TRBJ2-5, with D perhaps TRBD2 (5 bases). The CDR3 is made up of 15 amino acids. The V and J ends lost 3 bases and 10 bases respectively, with 21 bases between them. The germline V gene encodes CDR1 SNHLY and CDR2 FYNNEI. CDR3 amino acids: CASSDHGVSSPSQYF. The DNA for the CDR3 is TGTGCCAGCAGTGATCACGGGGTATCCTCGCCCAGCCAGTACTTC.

The chain employs TRBV7-9 and TRBJ1-6; unclear D gene. V lost 2 bases, J lost 5 bases, and 4 bases lay in between. This CDR3 has 13 residues. Germline V gene sequence: CDR1 SEHNR, CDR2 FQNEAQ (reference sequence). The CDR3 loop reads CASSLRDNSPLHF. The CDR3 DNA reads TGTGCCAGCAGCTTACGAGATAATTCACCCCTCCACTTT.

The V gene is TRBV5-6, the J gene TRBJ1-2, with 7 bases matching TRBD1. With V trimmed by 0 bases and J by 7 bases, 6 bases remained unmatched. This CDR3 has 14 residues. CDR1 is SGHDT and CDR2 is YYEEEE in the germline V gene. The CDR3 DNA follows: TGTGCCAGCAGCTTGGACAGGGGCAAGAGTGGCTACACCTTC. Protein sequence: CASSLDRGKSGYTF.

This chain joins TRBV28 and TRBJ1-1, with TRBD1 matching over 8 bases. After removal of 5 bases from V and 4 bases from J, the junction contained 9 bases not matched to a gene. The CDR3 is 15 amino acids. CDR1 and CDR2 (germline): MDHEN, SYDVKM. CDR3 residues: CASSPMTGAGTEAFF. The DNA of the CDR3 is TGTGCCAGCAGTCCTATGACAGGGGCAGGCACTGAAGCTTTCTTT.

The chain combines TRBV5-4 with TRBJ1-2, with a tentative D call TRBD1 (5 bases). The CDR3 totals 13 residues. CDR1 and CDR2 from the germline V gene are SGHNT and YYREEE (reference sequence). V shed 3 bases and J shed 2 bases, with 8 bases lying between them. The CDR3 region has the DNA TGTGCCAGCAGCTCAAAGGGGAACTATGGCTACACCTTC. As protein: CASSSKGNYGYTF.

The table lists this clone with a count of one. The CDR3: CASSFSLYEQYF. Written as DNA, the CDR3 is TGTGCCAGCAGTTTCTCCCTTTACGAGCAGTACTTC. The chain recombines TRBV28 with TRBJ2-7; the D is unclear. The V and J ends lost 3 bases and 4 bases respectively, with 7 bases between them. Germline CDR1 MDHEN, CDR2 SYDVKM. This CDR3 comprises 12 residues.

The V and J genes are TRBV6-1 and TRBJ1-1; D gene unclear. Trimming took 6 bases from V and 5 from J, leaving 7 bases between them. This CDR3 contains 11 residues. Germline V gene sequence: CDR1 MNHNS, CDR2 SASEGT. The CDR3 bases are TGTGCCAGCAGGAGGGAAACTGAAGCTTTCTTT. It encodes CASRRETEAFF.

V is TRBV11-3 and J is TRBJ2-7; D possibly matches TRBD1 or TRBD2 (5 bases each). This CDR3 region has 14 residues. Trimming pared 4 bases from V and 0 bases from J, leaving 10 bases between. Germline V gene lookup returns CDR1 SGHNT and CDR2 YENEEA. As DNA, the CDR3 is TGTGCCAGCAGCTGGGGACGGAGCTCCTACGAGCAGTACTTC. It yields the protein CASSWGRSSYEQYF.

The genes are TRBV11-2 and TRBJ2-1; no firm D call. Germline V gene data show CDR1 as SGHAT and CDR2 as FQNNGV. V was clipped by 3 bases and J by 3 bases, with 12 bases between them. The CDR3 has 15 amino acids. The CDR3 DNA is TGTGCCAGCAGCTTCGGCGGATCTGGCTACAATGAGCAGTTCTTC. Translating gives CASSFGGSGYNEQFF.

The chain has TRBV6-1 and TRBJ2-3; D gene unclear. The CDR3 length is 16 residues. V lost 4 bases, J lost 2 bases, and 16 bases lay in between. Germline V gene sequence: CDR1 MNHNS, CDR2 SASEGT. The CDR3 spells CASSGKTQTYTDTQYF. DNA for the CDR3: TGTGCCAGCAGTGGCAAAACTCAAACCTACACAGATACGCAGTATTTT.

This clone was observed a single time. The chain combines TRBV11-2 with TRBJ1-4, with 10 bases aligning to TRBD1. The CDR3 is 15 amino acids. Germline V gives CDR1 SGHAT, CDR2 FQNNGV. Trimming at V came to 2 bases and at J to 6 bases, leaving 3 bases not matched to a gene. CDR3 DNA: TGTGCCAGCAGCTTAACCGGGACAGGGGATGAAAAACTGTTTTTT. Its protein is CASSLTGTGDEKLFF. Full variable domain (rest looked up from reference TRBV11-2 and TRBJ1-4): EAGVAQSPRYKIIEKRQSVAFWCNPISGHATLYWYQQILGQGPKLLIQFQNNGVVDDSQLPKDRFSAERLKGVDSTLKIQPAKLEDSAVYLCASSLTGTGDEKLFFGSGTQLSVL.

This clone turned up a few times. The chain employs TRBV19 and TRBJ2-7; D is unclear. Deletions cut 5 bases from V and 0 bases from J, with 2 bases between. Germline values: CDR1 LNHDA, CDR2 SQIVND (reference sequence). CDR3 length: 11 residues. Here the CDR3 DNA reads TGTGCCAGTAGTGCCTCCTACGAGCAGTACTTC. Translated, it gives CASSASYEQYF.